Listed here is a single T cell receptor (beta chain). Its antigen remains unknown. This specimen comes from a study of CXCR3-negative and CXCR3-positive naive CD8 T cells. The study, taken as a whole, reports: CD5 surface expression was similar among naive subsets, and TCR strength was estimated by inference from TRB CDR3 properties. Naive subsets were similarly diverse, while memory CD8+ repertoires were much less diverse. CXCR3-positive naive cells had TRB CDR3s that were more hydrophobic than CXCR3-negative naive cells had.

Cells classed as naive CD8+ T cells were CD45RO-CCR7+CD27+CD95-. The TRB cDNA libraries were prepared by 5' RACE with UMI labels. TCRdb reprocessed the 5' RACE reads, with one entry per CDR3 protein and no DNA. The table counts 70,000 to 95,000 distinct CDR3 sequences; approximately 1.5% lies in the top ten. Germline CDR1 is SEHNR and CDR2 is FQNEAQ (reference sequence). The CDR3 totals 14 residues. This TCR derives from a human donor in good health. Some clones in this sample may be carry-over from other donors' samples. The material sequenced was naive CXCR3- CD8+ T cells from blood. The subset here: CD45RO-CCR7+CD27+CD95- naive CD8+ T cells lacking CXCR3 (TNR3-). This chain links TRBV7-9 with TRBJ2-7; lacking DNA, the TRBD1 call made by TCRdb goes unchecked. CDR3 residues: CASSFGGTGDEQYF. The full variable domain, its missing parts supplied by reference TRBV7-9 and TRBJ2-7, is DTGVSQNPRHKITKRGQNVTFRCDPISEHNRLYWYRQTLGQGPEFLTYFQNEAQLEKSRLLSDRFSAERPKGSFSTLEIQRTEQGDSAMYLCASSFGGTGDEQYFGPGTRLTVT.